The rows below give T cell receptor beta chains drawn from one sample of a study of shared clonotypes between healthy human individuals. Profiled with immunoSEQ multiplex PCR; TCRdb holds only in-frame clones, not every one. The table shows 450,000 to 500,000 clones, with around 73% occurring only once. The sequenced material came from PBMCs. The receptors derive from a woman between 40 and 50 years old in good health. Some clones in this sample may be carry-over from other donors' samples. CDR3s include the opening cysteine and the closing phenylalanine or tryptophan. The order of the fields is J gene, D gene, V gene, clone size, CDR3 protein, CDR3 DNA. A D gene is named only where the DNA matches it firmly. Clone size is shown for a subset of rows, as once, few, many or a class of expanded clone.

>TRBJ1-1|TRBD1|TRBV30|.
CARNRQGGAEAFF
TGTGCCCGAAATCGACAGGGTGGGGCTGAAGCTTTCTTT
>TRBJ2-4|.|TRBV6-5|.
CASSYRVYGNIQYF
TGTGCCAGCAGTTACCGAGTATACGGAAACATTCAGTACTTC
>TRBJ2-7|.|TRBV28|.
CASSSPREPPTYEQYF
TGTGCCAGCAGCTCACCTAGGGAACCCCCTACCTACGAGCAGTACTTC
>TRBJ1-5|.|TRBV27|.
CASSLGQYNQPQHF
TGTGCCAGCAGTTTAGGACAGTACAATCAGCCCCAGCATTTT
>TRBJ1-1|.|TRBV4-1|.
CASSQDPDTEAFF
TGCGCCAGCAGCCAAGATCCGGACACTGAAGCTTTCTTT
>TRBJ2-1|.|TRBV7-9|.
CASSQLGGPEENEQFF
TGTGCCAGCAGCCAACTCGGCGGACCAGAGGAGAATGAGCAGTTCTTC
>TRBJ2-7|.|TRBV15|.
CATSRDRPSYEQYF
TGTGCCACCAGCAGAGATCGCCCGTCCTACGAGCAGTACTTC
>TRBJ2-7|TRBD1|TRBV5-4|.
CASSFTGGREQYF
TGTGCCAGCAGCTTCACAGGGGGCCGCGAGCAGTACTTC
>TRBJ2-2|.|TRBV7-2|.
CASSLATSTGELFF
TGTGCCAGCAGCTTAGCAACTAGCACCGGGGAGCTGTTTTTT
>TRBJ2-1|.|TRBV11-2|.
CASSSPSESPNEQFF
TGTGCCAGCAGCTCTCCTAGCGAGAGCCCCAATGAGCAGTTCTTC
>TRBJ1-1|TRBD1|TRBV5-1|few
CASSLGQGVTEAFF
TGCGCCAGCAGCCTGGGACAGGGTGTCACTGAAGCTTTCTTT
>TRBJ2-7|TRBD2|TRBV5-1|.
CASSRTSGRVNEQYF
TGCGCCAGCAGCCGGACTAGCGGGAGGGTCAACGAGCAGTACTTC
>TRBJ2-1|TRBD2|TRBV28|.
CASSTSSGGPYNEQFF
TGTGCCAGCAGTACATCTAGCGGAGGACCCTACAATGAGCAGTTCTTC
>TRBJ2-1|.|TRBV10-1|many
CASSEHFTGEQFF
TGCGCCAGCAGTGAGCACTTTACAGGGGAGCAGTTCTTC
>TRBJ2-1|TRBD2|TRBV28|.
CASSLSAGAYNEQFF
TGTGCCAGCAGTTTATCGGCGGGAGCCTACAATGAGCAGTTCTTC
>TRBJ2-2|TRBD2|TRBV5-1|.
CASSSTASGRASTGELFF
TGCGCCAGCAGCTCCACGGCTAGCGGGAGGGCCAGCACCGGGGAGCTGTTTTTT
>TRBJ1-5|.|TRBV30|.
CAWSTGAKDQPQHF
TGTGCCTGGAGCACTGGAGCCAAGGATCAGCCCCAGCATTTT
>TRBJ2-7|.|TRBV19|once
CASSPREARTYEQYF
TGTGCCAGTAGTCCCCGGGAAGCGCGAACCTACGAGCAGTACTTC
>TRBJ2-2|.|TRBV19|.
CASSSSGTGELFF
TGTGCCAGTAGTTCCAGCGGTACCGGGGAGCTGTTTTTT
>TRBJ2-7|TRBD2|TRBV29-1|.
CSVRTSGTYEQYF
TGCAGCGTGAGGACTAGCGGAACCTACGAGCAGTACTTC
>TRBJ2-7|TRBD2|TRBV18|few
CASSPTSGRSYEQYF
TGTGCCAGCTCACCGACTAGCGGGAGATCCTACGAGCAGTACTTC
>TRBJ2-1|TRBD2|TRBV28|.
CASKGGSSYNEQFF
TGTGCCAGCAAGGGCGGGAGCTCCTACAATGAGCAGTTCTTC
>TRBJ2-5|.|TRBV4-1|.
CASSVLTGETQYF
TGCGCCAGCAGCGTTCTGACGGGCGAGACCCAGTACTTC
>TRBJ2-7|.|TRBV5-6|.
CASSFGGHASYEQYF
TGTGCCAGCAGCTTCGGGGGGCACGCCTCCTACGAGCAGTACTTC
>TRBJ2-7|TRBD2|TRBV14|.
CASSASGTSGRTRKVQYF
TGTGCCAGCAGCGCCTCCGGGACTAGCGGGAGAACGAGAAAGGTGCAGTACTTC
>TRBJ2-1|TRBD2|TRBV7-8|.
CASSLGAGWYNEQFF
TGTGCCAGCAGCTTAGGAGCGGGATGGTACAATGAGCAGTTCTTC
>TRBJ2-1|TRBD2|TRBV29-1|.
CSVLTGLAGVYNEQFF
TGCAGCGTCCTCACCGGACTAGCGGGAGTCTACAATGAGCAGTTCTTC
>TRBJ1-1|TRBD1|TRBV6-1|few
CASLGQTGRTEAFF
TGTGCCAGCCTGGGACAGACGGGACGCACTGAAGCTTTCTTT
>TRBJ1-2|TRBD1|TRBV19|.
CASSYGQGVGGYTF
TGTGCCAGTAGTTACGGACAGGGGGTTGGTGGCTACACCTTC
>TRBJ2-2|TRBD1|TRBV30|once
CAWAKQIGTANTGELFF
TGTGCCTGGGCGAAACAGATCGGGACAGCGAACACCGGGGAGCTGTTTTTT
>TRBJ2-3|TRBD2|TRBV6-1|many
CASRGGLATDTQYF
TGTGCCAGTCGAGGCGGACTAGCAACAGATACGCAGTATTTT
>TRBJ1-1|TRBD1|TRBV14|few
CASSHTGGATEAFF
TGTGCCAGCAGCCACACAGGGGGTGCGACTGAAGCTTTCTTT
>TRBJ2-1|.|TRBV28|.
CASRQNNEQFF
TGTGCCAGCCGGCAGAACAATGAGCAGTTCTTC
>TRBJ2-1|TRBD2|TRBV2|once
CASKPTGGGNEQFF
TGTGCCAGCAAGCCGACTGGGGGGGGGAATGAGCAGTTCTTC
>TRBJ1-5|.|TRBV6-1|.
CASMSSADQPQHF
TGTGCCAGCATGAGCTCCGCGGATCAGCCCCAGCATTTT
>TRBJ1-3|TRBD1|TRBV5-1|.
CASSLEIYRGLSGNTIYF
TGCGCCAGCAGCTTGGAAATCTACAGGGGCCTCTCTGGAAACACCATATATTTT
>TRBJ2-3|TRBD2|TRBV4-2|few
CASSQGLAGGTDTQYF
TGTGCCAGCAGCCAGGGCCTAGCGGGGGGCACAGATACGCAGTATTTT
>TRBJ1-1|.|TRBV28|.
CASSFLDGRNTEAFF
TGTGCCAGCAGTTTCCTGGACGGCCGGAACACTGAAGCTTTCTTT
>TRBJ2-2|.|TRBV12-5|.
CASGLVGTGELFF
TGTGCTAGTGGTTTGGTCGGTACCGGGGAGCTGTTTTTT
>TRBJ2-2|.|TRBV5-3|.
CARSLFETGELFF
TGTGCCAGAAGCTTGTTTGAGACCGGGGAGCTGTTTTTT
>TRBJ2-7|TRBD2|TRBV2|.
CASSPLANSYEQYF
TGTGCCAGCAGTCCACTAGCGAATTCCTACGAGCAGTACTTC
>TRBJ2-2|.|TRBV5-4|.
CASSAAVARNTGELFF
TGTGCCAGCAGCGCGGCCGTGGCAAGGAACACCGGGGAGCTGTTTTTT
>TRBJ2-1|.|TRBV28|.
CASRSPPELRNVEQFF
TGTGCCAGCAGATCCCCTCCTGAGCTTCGTAATGTCGAGCAGTTCTTC
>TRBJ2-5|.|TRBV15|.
CATSSQPFRALGETQYF
TGTGCCACCAGCAGCCAGCCCTTCCGGGCCCTAGGAGAGACCCAGTACTTC